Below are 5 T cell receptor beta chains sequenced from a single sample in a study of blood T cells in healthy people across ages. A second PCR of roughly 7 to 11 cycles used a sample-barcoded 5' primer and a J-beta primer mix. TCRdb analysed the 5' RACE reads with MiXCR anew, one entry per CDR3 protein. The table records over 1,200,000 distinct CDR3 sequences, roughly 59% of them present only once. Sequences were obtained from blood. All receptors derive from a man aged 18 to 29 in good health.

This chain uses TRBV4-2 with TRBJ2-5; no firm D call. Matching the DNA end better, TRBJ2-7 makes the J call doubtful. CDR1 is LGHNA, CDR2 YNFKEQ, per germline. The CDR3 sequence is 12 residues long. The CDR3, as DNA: TGTGCCAGCATCTTATCAGTTGGCGAGCAGTACTTC. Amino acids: CASILSVGEQYF.

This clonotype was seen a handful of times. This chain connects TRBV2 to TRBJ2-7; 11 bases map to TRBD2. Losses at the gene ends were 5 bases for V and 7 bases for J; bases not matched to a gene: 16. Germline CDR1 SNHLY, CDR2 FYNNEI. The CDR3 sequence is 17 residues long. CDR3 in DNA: TGTGCCAGCAGTCCGCCGAGGGCTAGCGGGAGGTTCGATGAGCAGTACTTC. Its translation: CASSPPRASGRFDEQYF.

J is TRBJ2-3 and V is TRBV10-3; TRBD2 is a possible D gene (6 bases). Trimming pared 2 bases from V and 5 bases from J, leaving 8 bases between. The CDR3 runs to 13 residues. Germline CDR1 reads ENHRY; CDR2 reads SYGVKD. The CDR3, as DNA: TGTGCCATCAGTGAGGGGGAGGAAGATACGCAGTATTTT. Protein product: CAISEGEEDTQYF.

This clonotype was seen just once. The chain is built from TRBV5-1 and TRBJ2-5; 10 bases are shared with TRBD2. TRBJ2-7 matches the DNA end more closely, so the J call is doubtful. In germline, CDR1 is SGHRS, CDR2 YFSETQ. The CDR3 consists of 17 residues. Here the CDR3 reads CASSLDSSGGSSYEQYF. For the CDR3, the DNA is TGCGCCAGCAGCTTGGATTCTAGCGGGGGTAGCTCCTACGAGCAGTACTTC.

The CDR3 is CSVVVGETQYF. As DNA, the CDR3 is TGCAGCGTGGTCGTAGGGGAGACCCAGTACTTC. The J gene is TRBJ2-5, the V gene TRBV29-1; the D is unclear. This CDR3 region has 11 residues. Trimming stripped 6 bases from V and 5 bases from J, with 10 bases between. CDR1 and CDR2 from the germline V gene are SQVTM and ANQGSEA.